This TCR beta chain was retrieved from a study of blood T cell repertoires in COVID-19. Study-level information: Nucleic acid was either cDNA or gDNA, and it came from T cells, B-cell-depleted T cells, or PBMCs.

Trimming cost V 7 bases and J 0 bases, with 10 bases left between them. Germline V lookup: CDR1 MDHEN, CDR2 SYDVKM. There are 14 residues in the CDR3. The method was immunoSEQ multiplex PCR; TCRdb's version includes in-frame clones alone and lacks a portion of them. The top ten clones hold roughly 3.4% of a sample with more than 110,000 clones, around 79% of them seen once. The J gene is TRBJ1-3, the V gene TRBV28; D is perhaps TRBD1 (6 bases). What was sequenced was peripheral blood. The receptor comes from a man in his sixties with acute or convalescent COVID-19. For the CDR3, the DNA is TGTGCCAGCACGGGACAAAGCTCTGGAAACACCATATATTTT. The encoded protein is CASTGQSSGNTIYF.